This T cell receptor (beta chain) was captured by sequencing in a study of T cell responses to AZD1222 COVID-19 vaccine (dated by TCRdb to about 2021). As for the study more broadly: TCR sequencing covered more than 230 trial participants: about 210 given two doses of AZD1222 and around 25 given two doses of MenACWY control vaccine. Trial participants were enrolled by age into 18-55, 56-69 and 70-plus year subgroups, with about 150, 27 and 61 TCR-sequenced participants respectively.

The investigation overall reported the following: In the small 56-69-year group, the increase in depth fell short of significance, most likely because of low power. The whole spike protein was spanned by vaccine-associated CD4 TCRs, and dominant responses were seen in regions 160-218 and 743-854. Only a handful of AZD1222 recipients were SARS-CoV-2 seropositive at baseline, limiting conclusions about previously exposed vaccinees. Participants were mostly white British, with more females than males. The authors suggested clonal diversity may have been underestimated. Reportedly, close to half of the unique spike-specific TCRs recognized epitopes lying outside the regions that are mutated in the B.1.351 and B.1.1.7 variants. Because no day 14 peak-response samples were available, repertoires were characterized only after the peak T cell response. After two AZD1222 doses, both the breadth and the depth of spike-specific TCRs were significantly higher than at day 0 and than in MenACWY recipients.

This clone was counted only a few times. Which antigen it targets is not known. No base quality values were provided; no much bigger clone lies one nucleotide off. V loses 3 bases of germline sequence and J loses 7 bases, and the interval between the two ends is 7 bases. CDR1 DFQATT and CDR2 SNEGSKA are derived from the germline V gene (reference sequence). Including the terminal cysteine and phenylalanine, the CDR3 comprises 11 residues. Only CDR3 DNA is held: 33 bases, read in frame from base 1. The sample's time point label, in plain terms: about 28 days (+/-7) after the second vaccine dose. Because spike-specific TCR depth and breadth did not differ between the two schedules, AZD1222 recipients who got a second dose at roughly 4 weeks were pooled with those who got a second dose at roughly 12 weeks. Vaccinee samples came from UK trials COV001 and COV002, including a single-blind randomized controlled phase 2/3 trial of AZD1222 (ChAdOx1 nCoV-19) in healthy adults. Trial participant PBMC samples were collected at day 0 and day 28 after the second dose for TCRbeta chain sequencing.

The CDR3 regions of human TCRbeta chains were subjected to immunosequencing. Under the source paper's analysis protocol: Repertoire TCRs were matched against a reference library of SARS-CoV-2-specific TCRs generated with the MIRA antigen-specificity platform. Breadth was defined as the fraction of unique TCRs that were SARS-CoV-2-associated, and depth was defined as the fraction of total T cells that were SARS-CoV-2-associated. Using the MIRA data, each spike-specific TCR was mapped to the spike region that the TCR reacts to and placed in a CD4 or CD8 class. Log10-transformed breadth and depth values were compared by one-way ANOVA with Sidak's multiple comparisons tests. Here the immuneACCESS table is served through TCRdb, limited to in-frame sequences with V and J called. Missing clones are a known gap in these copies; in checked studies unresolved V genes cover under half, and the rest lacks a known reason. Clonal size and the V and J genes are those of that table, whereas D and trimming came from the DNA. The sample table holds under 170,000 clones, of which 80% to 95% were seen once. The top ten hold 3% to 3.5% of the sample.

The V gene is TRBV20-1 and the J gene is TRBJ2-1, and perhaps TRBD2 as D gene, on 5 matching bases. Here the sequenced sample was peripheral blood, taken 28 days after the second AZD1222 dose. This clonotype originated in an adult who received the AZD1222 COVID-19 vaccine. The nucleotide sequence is TGCAGTGCTAGTACGGGAAATGAGCAGTTCTTC. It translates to CSASTGNEQFF.